This T cell receptor beta chain originates from a study of CD8 T cells in Susac syndrome. A quantity of roughly 0.5 to 1 ug RNA underwent reverse transcription using random hexamers. Each CDR3 protein is one row after TCRdb ran MiXCR on the immunoSEQ multiplex PCR reads. Here the sample spans 250,000 to 300,000 distinct CDR3 sequences, 75% to 90% being singletons. The germline CDR1 and CDR2 sequences are SGHTA and FQGNSA. The CDR3 is 15 amino acids. V lost 9 bases and J lost 4; bases outside the gene matches: 9. Sample: CD8+ T cells from PBMCs. The chain is built from TRBV7-2 and TRBJ2-1, with 10 positions matching TRBD2. The sequence was collected from a human donor with multiple sclerosis. CDR3 amino acids: CASRTGLAAYNEQFF. CDR3 coding DNA: TGTGCCAGTAGAACCGGACTAGCGGCATACAATGAGCAGTTCTTC.